The 25 T cell receptor beta chains in this list originate from one sample, sequenced in a study of PD-1 blockade in classical Hodgkin lymphoma. The patients all showed relapse after autologous stem cell transplantation, while their brentuximab vedotin exposure varied. Clones were sequenced by immunoSEQ multiplex PCR, and TCRdb holds only the in-frame ones, with some missing. The repertoire consists of tens of thousands of clones, with 80% to 90% occurring once and the leading ten covering around 16%. Sequencing used peripheral blood mononuclear cells (PBMCs), obtained at baseline. The receptor set was obtained from a human donor with classical Hodgkin lymphoma.

This rearrangement joins TRBV10-3 to TRBJ1-3, with D uncertain. The V end was cut by 8 bases, the J end by 4 bases, with 9 bases between. The CDR3 runs to 12 residues. In germline, CDR1 is ENHRY, CDR2 SYGVKD. The CDR3 bases are TGTGCCATCCGGGTTACCGGAAACACCATATATTTT. Amino acid sequence: CAIRVTGNTIYF.

V and J are TRBV5-1 and TRBJ1-5; possible D gene TRBD1, 6 bases. V was pared by 4 bases and J by 5 bases, with 10 bases between. Germline-derived CDR1 and CDR2 are SGHRS and YFSETQ. CDR3 length equals 13 residues. The CDR3, as DNA: TGCGCCAGCAGCCCCGCAGGGGATCAGCCCCAGCATTTT. It translates to CASSPAGDQPQHF.

The gene calls are TRBV19 and TRBJ2-1, with a possible D match to TRBD2 (7 bases). The CDR3 consists of 16 residues. With 10 bases removed from V and 4 bases from J, the gap between germline ends came to 23 bases. From germline, CDR1 is LNHDA and CDR2 SQIVND (reference sequence). The CDR3 DNA reads TGTGCCACCAAACCCCTAGGGGGGGGTTTATACAATGAGCAGTTCTTC. This encodes CATKPLGGGLYNEQFF.

V is TRBV19 and J is TRBJ1-2, with D hard to call. Trimming took 5 bases from V and 5 from J, leaving 15 bases between them. The CDR3 loop spans 14 amino acids. In germline, CDR1 is LNHDA, CDR2 SQIVND (reference sequence). The CDR3, as DNA: TGTGCCAGTAGTTTTGGGAAGGCATTGTATGGCTACACCTTC. As protein: CASSFGKALYGYTF.

The V call is TRBV5-1, the J call TRBJ2-7; 11 nucleotides line up with TRBD1. Germline CDR1 is SGHRS and CDR2 is YFSETQ. This CDR3 spans 13 amino acids. V gave up 4 bases and J gave up 6 bases; unmatched junction bases: 3. CDR3 sequence (DNA): TGCGCCAGCAGCCCGGACAGGGGGCTCGAGCAGTACTTC. Its protein product is CASSPDRGLEQYF.

V usage is TRBV7-3 and J usage is TRBJ2-3; D is perhaps TRBD1 (6 bases). This CDR3 has 12 residues. The V and J ends lost 5 bases and 5 bases respectively, with 8 bases between them. Germline V gives CDR1 SGHTA, CDR2 FQGTGA. The CDR3 nucleotides read TGTGCCAGCAGCCTGACAGGAGATACGCAGTATTTT. Translation: CASSLTGDTQYF.

The chain is built from TRBV6-1 and TRBJ1-2; TRBD1 might be the D (5 bases). V gave up 5 bases and J gave up 7 bases, with 14 bases separating them. This CDR3 comprises 13 residues. Germline V gene lookup returns CDR1 MNHNS and CDR2 SASEGT. Written as DNA, the CDR3 is TGTGCCAGCAGTTCGGGACCGGGTGGTGGCTACACCTTC. It codes for CASSSGPGGGYTF.

The V gene is TRBV7-9, the J gene TRBJ2-4, with 7 bases that match TRBD1. Germline V gene lookup returns CDR1 SEHNR and CDR2 FQNEAQ (reference sequence). The J segment lost 2 bases and the V segment lost 5 bases, leaving 15 bases of the junction unmatched. The CDR3 covers 18 residues. The CDR3 coding sequence is TGTGCCAGCAGCCACACCGTCAACAGGGGCGCAACCAAAAACATTCAGTACTTC. Translation gives CASSHTVNRGATKNIQYF.

The J gene is TRBJ2-1, the V gene TRBV10-3, with a weak D call TRBD1 (6 bases). The V end lost 6 bases, the J end lost 5 bases, and 23 bases lay between the germline ends. The CDR3 is 17 residues long. Germline values: CDR1 ENHRY, CDR2 SYGVKD. The CDR3 spells CAISPTGTRVPDNEQFF. CDR3 nucleotides: TGTGCCATCAGCCCGACAGGCACAAGGGTTCCCGACAATGAGCAGTTCTTC.

The rearrangement joins TRBV30 to TRBJ1-1; 10 nucleotides match TRBD1. The germline CDR1 and CDR2 sequences are GTSNPN and SVGIG (reference sequence). Losses at the gene ends were 5 bases for V and 3 bases for J; bases not matched to a gene: 6. The CDR3 consists of 14 residues. CDR3 bases: TGTGCCTGGGACAGGGGGCTGTACGACACTGAAGCTTTCTTT. This sequence encodes CAWDRGLYDTEAFF.

V usage is TRBV6-5 and J usage is TRBJ1-1; no reliable D call. Trimming pared 2 bases from V and 5 bases from J, leaving 6 bases between. This CDR3 comprises 12 residues. Germline CDR1 reads MNHEY; CDR2 reads SVGAGI. The CDR3 DNA reads as TGTGCCAGCAGTTACGCCGGGACTGAAGCTTTCTTT. Residues: CASSYAGTEAFF.

The chain couples TRBV5-4 to TRBJ1-2; 8 positions agree with TRBD1. This CDR3 region has 14 residues. CDR1 and CDR2 from the germline V gene are SGHNT and YYREEE (reference sequence). J was trimmed by 4 bases and V by 0 bases; bases with no gene match: 2. This chain's CDR3 is CASSLVGQGYGYTF. Here the CDR3 DNA reads TGTGCCAGCAGCTTGGTAGGACAGGGCTATGGCTACACCTTC.

This clone was seen a handful of times. The chain couples TRBV7-9 to TRBJ1-3; D perhaps matches TRBD1 (5 bases). Trimming removed 11 bases from V and 7 bases from J, with 15 bases in between. Germline loops: CDR1 SEHNR, CDR2 FQNEAQ (reference sequence). CDR3 size: 12 residues. In DNA, the CDR3 is TGTGCCTCTCGAGCAGGGACTAACACCATATATTTT. It codes for CASRAGTNTIYF.

This clone is deemed large (0.1 to 1%). V and J are TRBV7-9 and TRBJ2-7; D might be TRBD1 or TRBD2, each matching 5 bases. V was shortened by 4 bases and J by 4 bases, with 14 bases between the two germline ends. Per germline, CDR1 SEHNR and CDR2 FQNEAQ (reference sequence). This CDR3 contains 14 residues. The DNA of the CDR3 is TGTGCCAGCAGCTCCATTCCGGGACGGTACGAGCAGTACTTC. It encodes CASSSIPGRYEQYF.

This chain uses TRBV6-5 with TRBJ1-1; D not resolved. Germline CDR1 is MNHEY and CDR2 is SVGAGI. V lost 6 bases to trimming and J lost 6 bases, with 11 bases between them. The CDR3 runs to 12 residues. Written as DNA, the CDR3 is TGTGCCAGCAGGACTAAGGTTTCTGAAGCTTTCTTT. Translated: CASRTKVSEAFF.

The chain links TRBV5-8 to TRBJ2-6; possible D gene TRBD2, 5 bases. The germline V and J ends were trimmed by 4 bases and 1 base, with 15 bases remaining between them. From germline, CDR1 is SGHTS and CDR2 YDEGEE. The CDR3 runs to 17 residues. CDR3 DNA: TGTGCCAGCAGCCCCGAGGGAACTGGGTCTGGGGCCAACGTCCTGACTTTC. Protein product: CASSPEGTGSGANVLTF.

This chain uses TRBV18 with TRBJ1-6; D not resolved. The germline V gene encodes CDR1 KGHSH and CDR2 LQKENI. V lost 6 bases, J lost 10 bases, and 19 bases lay in between. The CDR3 covers 15 residues. This chain's CDR3 is CASSQASKGESPLHF. In DNA form, the CDR3 reads TGTGCCAGCTCCCAAGCCAGTAAGGGAGAATCACCCCTCCACTTT. Based on the CDR3 plus reference TRBV18 and TRBJ1-6, the full variable domain is NAGVMQNPRHLVRRRGQEARLRCSPMKGHSHVYWYRQLPEEGLKFMVYLQKENIIDESGMPKERFSAEFPKEGPSILRIQQVVRGDSAAYFCASSQASKGESPLHFGNGTRLTVT.

V and J are TRBV7-9 and TRBJ1-1, with a weak D call TRBD1 (6 bases). Germline CDR1 reads SEHNR; CDR2 reads FQNEAQ (reference sequence). V was cut by 1 base and J by 7 bases, with 19 bases left in between. The CDR3 length is 16 residues. CDR3 nucleotides: TGTGCCAGCAGCTTAGGGGGACGGCAGGGGTTCTTTGAAGCTTTCTTT. It translates to CASSLGGRQGFFEAFF.

The V gene is TRBV5-1, the J gene TRBJ2-3; D gene uncertain. In germline, CDR1 is SGHRS, CDR2 YFSETQ. V dropped 5 bases and J dropped 6 bases, with 4 bases sitting between them. This CDR3 region has 10 residues. The CDR3 sequence is CASRGDTQYF. DNA of the CDR3: TGCGCCAGCAGGGGGGATACGCAGTATTTT.

This chain uses TRBV5-1 with TRBJ1-4; the D gene is possibly TRBD1 (5 bases). The CDR3 spans 15 residues. CDR1 and CDR2 (germline): SGHRS, YFSETQ. The V and J ends lost 4 bases and 8 bases respectively, with 18 bases between them. CDR3 loop: CASSLRGQGGEKLFF. The CDR3, as DNA: TGCGCCAGCAGCCTGCGAGGGCAGGGCGGAGAAAAACTGTTTTTT. Filled out from reference TRBV5-1 and TRBJ1-4, the complete variable domain reads KAGVTQTPRYLIKTRGQQVTLSCSPISGHRSVSWYQQTPGQGLQFLFEYFSETQRNKGNFPGRFSGRQFSNSRSEMNVSTLELGDSALYLCASSLRGQGGEKLFFGSGTQLSVL.

The rearrangement links TRBV28 to TRBJ1-4; no reliable D call. Trimming removed 5 bases at V and 6 bases at J, with 7 bases between. Germline V lookup: CDR1 MDHEN, CDR2 SYDVKM. This CDR3 spans 12 amino acids. CDR3 nucleotides: TGTGCCAGCAGTGACACTTATGAAAAACTGTTTTTT. It translates to CASSDTYEKLFF.

The genes are TRBV7-9 and TRBJ2-7; D is undetermined. V lost 3 bases to trimming and J lost 6 bases, with 9 bases between them. The CDR3 has 12 amino acids. Germline assignment: CDR1 SEHNR and CDR2 FQNEAQ (reference sequence). CDR3: CASSLTLGEQYF. The CDR3 DNA is TGTGCCAGCAGCTTGACTCTTGGCGAGCAGTACTTC. The variable domain in full, completed from reference TRBV7-9 and TRBJ2-7, reads DTGVSQNPRHKITKRGQNVTFRCDPISEHNRLYWYRQTLGQGPEFLTYFQNEAQLEKSRLLSDRFSAERPKGSFSTLEIQRTEQGDSAMYLCASSLTLGEQYFGPGTRLTVT.

The rearrangement links TRBV9 to TRBJ1-2, with D perhaps TRBD1 (6 bases). The V gene lost 4 bases and the J gene lost 6 bases, with 19 bases spanning the gap. The CDR3 contains 15 residues. Germline V gene lookup returns CDR1 SGDLS and CDR2 YYNGEE. The CDR3 spells CASSPRSGTLNGYTF. CDR3 coding DNA: TGTGCCAGCAGCCCGAGATCCGGGACACTTAATGGCTACACCTTC. The full variable domain, in which reference TRBV9 and TRBJ1-2 provide the parts outside the CDR3, is DSGVTQTPKHLITATGQRVTLRCSPRSGDLSVYWYQQSLDQGLQFLIQYYNGEERAKGNILERFSAQQFPDLHSELNLSSLELGDSALYFCASSPRSGTLNGYTFGSGTRLTVV.

This rearrangement joins TRBV6-5 to TRBJ2-5, with D possibly called TRBD1 or TRBD2 (5 bases each). This CDR3 comprises 14 residues. Germline V gives CDR1 MNHEY, CDR2 SVGAGI. V was pared by 5 bases and J by 4 bases, with 14 bases between. The CDR3 spells CASSTGTGRETQYF. In DNA, the CDR3 is TGTGCCAGCAGTACCGGGACCGGCAGAGAGACCCAGTACTTC.

This chain connects TRBV27 to TRBJ2-5, with D possibly being TRBD1 or TRBD2 (5 bases each). The germline V gene has CDR1 MNHEY and CDR2 SMNVEV (reference sequence). The CDR3 runs 15 residues. The V gene lost 2 bases and the J gene lost 4 bases, with 14 bases spanning the gap. DNA for the CDR3: TGTGCCAGCAGTTTAAATGGGGGAATGCCAGAGACCCAGTACTTC. This codes for CASSLNGGMPETQYF.